What follows are 6 T cell receptor beta chains derived from one specimen sequenced in a study of CD8 T cells in Susac syndrome. An input of roughly 0.45 to 1 ug of RNA was subjected to reverse transcription using random hexamers. TCRdb analysed the immunoSEQ multiplex PCR reads with MiXCR anew, one entry per CDR3 protein. The sample holds more than 95,000 distinct CDR3 sequences; over 85% are singletons and the top ten take approximately 0.2%. Source material: CD8+ T cells from PBMCs. The receptors derive from a human donor with Susac syndrome.

The gene calls are TRBV9 and TRBJ2-1; TRBD2 aligns across 9 bases. With 0 bases clipped from V and 1 base from J, the junction kept 17 bases outside the gene matches. CDR1 and CDR2 (germline): SGDLS, YYNGEE. CDR3 length: 21 amino acids. CDR3 in DNA: TGTGCCAGCAGCGTAGCCCGACAGGGAGGGCTAGCGGGGCCTTCCTACAATGAGCAGTTCTTC. As protein: CASSVARQGGLAGPSYNEQFF.

The V gene is TRBV6-4, the J gene TRBJ2-1, with 14 bases aligning to TRBD2. CDR1 and CDR2 from the germline V gene are MRHNA and SNTAGT. This CDR3 contains 14 residues. V lost 3 bases and J lost 9; bases outside the gene matches: 1. Here the CDR3 DNA reads TGTGCCAGCAGTGATGGGACTAGCGGGAGTGAGCAGTTCTTC. It encodes CASSDGTSGSEQFF.

The rearrangement links TRBV2 to TRBJ1-2; possible D gene TRBD1, 6 bases. The V end was cut by 1 base, the J end by 8 bases, with 11 bases between. From germline, CDR1 is SNHLY and CDR2 FYNNEI. The CDR3 consists of 13 residues. The CDR3 loop is CASSEGRGKGYTF. The CDR3 nucleotides read TGTGCCAGCAGTGAAGGCAGGGGCAAAGGCTACACCTTC.

This chain connects TRBV9 to TRBJ1-3; D may be TRBD1 (5 bases). CDR1 SGDLS and CDR2 YYNGEE come from the germline V gene. This CDR3 contains 15 residues. V was clipped by 0 bases and J by 1 base, with 8 bases between them. The CDR3 DNA is TGTGCCAGCAGCGTAGTAGGGACGTCTGGAAACACCATATATTTT. Translating gives CASSVVGTSGNTIYF.

The rearrangement links TRBV20-1 to TRBJ2-7, with D hard to call. The germline V gene encodes CDR1 DFQATT and CDR2 SNEGSKA (reference sequence). V was shortened by 0 bases and J by 6 bases, with 12 bases between the two germline ends. This CDR3 has 13 residues. CDR3 DNA sequence: TGCAGTGCTAGAGATGCTAGACCCGGCGAGCAGTACTTC. The encoded protein is CSARDARPGEQYF.

The chain recombines TRBV6-5 with TRBJ1-1; D is uncertain. CDR3 length: 13 amino acids. From germline, CDR1 is MNHEY and CDR2 SVGAGI. The germline V and J ends were trimmed by 6 bases and 0 bases, with 8 bases remaining between them. Here the CDR3 reads CASSPFMNTEAFF. DNA of the CDR3: TGTGCCAGCAGCCCATTCATGAACACTGAAGCTTTCTTT.